Presented here are 20 T cell receptor beta chains from one specimen sequenced in a study of T cells in Graves' hyperthyroidism and ophthalmopathy (dated by TCRdb to the late 2010s). Libraries were prepared through multiplex PCR. The sequencing machine was an Illumina HiSeq 2000. The TCR beta CDR3 regions were amplified from the RNA transcripts. The first round of RT-PCR for the TCR CDR3 was performed with the HTBI primer set and the Qiagen OneStep RT-PCR kit. TCRdb reanalyzed the raw reads on its own, using fastp at Q25 for trimming and MiXCR for clone calling, and kept in-frame beta chains. Rows with one shared CDR3 protein collapse into an entry with the most common genes and DNA. Within this sample are about 380,000 distinct CDR3 sequences, with around a sixth of them counted one time only. Of the sample, 40% to 45% falls within the top ten clones. The specimen was blood. The receptor source for this set is a man aged 18 to 29 with Graves' ophthalmopathy.

The chain joins TRBV19 to TRBJ2-3, with D perhaps matching TRBD2 (6 bases). The CDR3 sequence is 16 residues long. Germline loops: CDR1 LNHDA, CDR2 SQIVND (reference sequence). The V gene lost 6 bases and the J gene lost 1 base, with 17 bases spanning the gap. The CDR3 nucleotides are TGTGCCAGTAGCCACCCCGCGGGGCGGGGCACAGATACGCAGTATTTT. Residues: CASSHPAGRGTDTQYF.

This clonotype was observed many times. This chain uses TRBV27 with TRBJ2-7, with 8 positions matching TRBD1. The CDR3 loop spans 13 amino acids. The trim removed 7 bases at V and 7 bases at J, leaving 9 bases unmatched. Germline values: CDR1 MNHEY, CDR2 SMNVEV (reference sequence). This CDR3 reads CASTRQGAREQYF. The CDR3 DNA reads TGTGCCAGCACTAGGCAGGGGGCGCGGGAGCAGTACTTC.

This clonotype has a handful of counts. The J gene is TRBJ1-1, the V gene TRBV29-1; 9 bases are a match to TRBD1. CDR1 is SQVTM and CDR2 is ANQGSEA in the germline V gene. The V gene end was trimmed by 7 bases and the J gene end by 6 bases; junction bases not matched to a gene: 9. There are 13 residues in the CDR3. The CDR3 nucleotides are TGCAGCGCCTACGGGACAGGGAGGCCTGAAGCTTTCTTT. Translating gives CSAYGTGRPEAFF. Supplemented by reference TRBV29-1 and TRBJ1-1, the full variable domain reads SAVISQKPSRDICQRGTSLTIQCQVDSQVTMMFWYRQQPGQSLTLIATANQGSEATYESGFVIDKFPISRPNLTFSTLTVSNMSPEDSSIYLCSAYGTGRPEAFFGQGTRLTVV.

There are many counts of this clonotype. This chain connects TRBV20-1 to TRBJ1-2; perhaps TRBD1 as D (5 bases). The CDR3 has 14 residues. The V and J ends lost 6 bases and 1 base respectively, with 15 bases between them. CDR1 and CDR2 from the germline V gene are DFQATT and SNEGSKA (reference sequence). CDR3: CSAFNRGVNYGYTF. The DNA for the CDR3 is TGCAGTGCCTTTAACCGGGGGGTTAACTATGGCTACACCTTC.

At least ten counts were recorded for this clonotype. The V gene is TRBV6-2 or TRBV6-3, the J gene TRBJ1-2; D is possibly TRBD1 (5 bases). Per the germline V gene, CDR1 is MNHEY and CDR2 is SVGEGT. V lost 2 bases and J lost 8, with 12 bases in between. The CDR3 is made up of 13 amino acids. This chain's CDR3 is CASSYGGAYGYTF. The CDR3 DNA is TGTGCCAGCAGTTACGGCGGGGCGTACGGCTACACCTTC.

This clonotype was recorded many times. The V and J genes are TRBV5-8 and TRBJ2-1, with TRBD1 matching 8 bases. Germline CDR1 is SGHTS and CDR2 is YDEGEE. The CDR3 has 13 amino acids. With V trimmed by 3 bases and J by 9 bases, 5 bases remained unmatched. This chain's CDR3 is CASSSRQGREQFF. The CDR3 DNA reads as TGTGCCAGCAGCTCCAGACAGGGGCGTGAGCAGTTCTTC. The full variable domain, rest sourced from reference TRBV5-8 and TRBJ2-1, is EAGVTQSPTHLIKTRGQQATLRCSPISGHTSVYWYQQALGLGLQFLLWYDEGEERNRGNFPPRFSGRQFPNYSSELNVNALELEDSALYLCASSSRQGREQFFGPGTRLTVL.

This clonotype was counted a few times. The chain links TRBV7-9 to TRBJ2-4, with 10 positions matching TRBD1. CDR3 length: 16 residues. Unmatched junction bases numbered 6, after V lost 5 bases and J lost 2 bases. Germline values: CDR1 SEHNR, CDR2 FQNEAQ (reference sequence). In nucleotides, the CDR3 is TGTGCCAGCAGCCCTCGACAGGGGGCATCCAAAAACATTCAGTACTTC. This gives the protein CASSPRQGASKNIQYF.

This clonotype was seen a handful of times. The chain employs TRBV20-1 and TRBJ2-2; no clear D gene. Germline values: CDR1 DFQATT, CDR2 SNEGSKA (reference sequence). V lost 6 bases, J lost 3 bases, and 11 bases lay in between. CDR3 length: 13 residues. The CDR3 loop reads CSAINYYTGELFF. In nucleotides, the CDR3 is TGCAGTGCCATTAACTACTACACCGGGGAGCTGTTTTTT.

The table lists this clonotype with many counts. The chain employs TRBV28 and TRBJ1-5; D call uncertain. V was cut by 1 base and J by 0 bases, with 13 bases left in between. This CDR3 region has 17 residues. CDR1 is MDHEN and CDR2 is SYDVKM in the germline V gene. CDR3 coding DNA: TGTGCCAGCAGTTTATCTCCATGGGCTTATAGCAATCAGCCCCAGCATTTT. It codes for CASSLSPWAYSNQPQHF.

This clonotype came up many times. The gene calls are TRBV6-1 and TRBJ2-3; 8 bases map to TRBD1. The germline gives CDR1 MNHNS, CDR2 SASEGT. V trimming: 6 bases; J trimming: 4 bases; junction bases outside the gene matches: 6. The CDR3 totals 14 residues. This CDR3 reads CASRGQGKPDTQYF. The CDR3 nucleotides read TGTGCCAGCAGAGGACAGGGAAAACCAGATACGCAGTATTTT.

This clonotype was counted only a few times. This chain joins TRBV10-2 and TRBJ2-7, with 11 bases fitting TRBD2. The trim removed 3 bases at V and 4 bases at J, leaving 2 bases unmatched. Germline V gene lookup returns CDR1 WSHSY and CDR2 SAAADI. The CDR3 runs 14 residues. The CDR3 bases are TGCGCCAGCAGTGACACTAGCGGGGGTTACGAGCAGTACTTC. It codes for CASSDTSGGYEQYF.

This clonotype was recorded many times. The V gene is TRBV27, the J gene TRBJ2-7; 10 bases line up with TRBD2. The CDR3 has 17 amino acids. In germline, CDR1 is MNHEY, CDR2 SMNVEV (reference sequence). V was clipped by 0 bases and J by 0 bases; unmatched bases: 5. The CDR3 coding sequence is TGTGCCAGCAGTTTATCTAGAGCGGGGGGGGCCTCCTACGAGCAGTACTTC. It specifies CASSLSRAGGASYEQYF.

The chain links TRBV6-1 to TRBJ1-5, with 9 nucleotides matching TRBD1. CDR1 is MNHNS, CDR2 SASEGT, per germline. This CDR3 comprises 13 residues. The J segment lost 6 bases and the V segment lost 7 bases, leaving 4 bases of the junction unmatched. The CDR3, as DNA: TGTGCCAGCACCGAACAGGGGGCTCAGCCCCAGCATTTT. Translation: CASTEQGAQPQHF.

This clonotype was observed a handful of times. An end of the junction does not agree with germline; a read error may underlie this. V usage is TRBV5-1 and J usage is TRBJ2-1; D call uncertain. The CDR3 sequence is 15 residues long. Germline-derived CDR1 and CDR2 are SGHRS and YFSETQ. The CDR3 nucleotides are TGCGCCAGCAGCTTGGCGCTGGGGAACTACAATGGGCAGTTCTTC. The encoded protein is CASSLALGNYNGQFF. Full variable domain (missing parts from reference TRBV5-1 and TRBJ2-1): KAGVTQTPRYLIKTRGQQVTLSCSPISGHRSVSWYQQTPGQGLQFLFEYFSETQRNKGNFPGRFSGRQFSNSRSEMNVSTLELGDSALYLCASSLALGNYNGQFFGPGTRLTVL.

In its sample, this clonotype was seen a few times. The V call is TRBV5-1, the J call TRBJ2-7; 10 bases match TRBD1. Trimming took 3 bases from V and 7 from J; bases not matched to a gene: 10. The CDR3 has 15 residues. CDR1 and CDR2 (germline): SGHRS, YFSETQ. DNA of the CDR3: TGCGCCAGCAGCTGGCTGCCGGGACAGGGGTATGAGCAGTACTTC. Encoded protein: CASSWLPGQGYEQYF.

The chain carries TRBV19 and TRBJ2-1; TRBD1 or TRBD2 may be the D gene (5 bases each). The CDR3 runs to 17 residues. V was pared by 8 bases and J by 0 bases, with 20 bases between. Germline V gene data show CDR1 as LNHDA and CDR2 as SQIVND (reference sequence). The CDR3 DNA sequence: TGTGCCAGTCGCCGTAGCGCAGGGTCGAGCTCCTACAATGAGCAGTTCTTC. It codes for CASRRSAGSSSYNEQFF.

This clonotype was counted at least ten times. The chain is built from TRBV11-1 and TRBJ2-2; D remains ambiguous. The CDR3 contains 13 residues. The V end lost 7 bases, the J end lost 5 bases, and 11 bases lay between the germline ends. The germline CDR1 and CDR2 sequences are SGHAT and FQDESV (reference sequence). CDR3 bases: TGTGCCAGCACCATGTTGGGGACCGGGGAGCTGTTTTTT. It yields the protein CASTMLGTGELFF.

This clonotype appeared a few times. Here the CDR3 reads CASSLEYSNEAFF. The CDR3 nucleotides are TGTGCCAGCAGTCTGGAGTACAGCAACGAAGCTTTCTTT. The rearrangement joins TRBV12-3 or TRBV12-4 to TRBJ1-1, with no clear D. CDR3 length equals 13 residues. Trimming stripped 5 bases from V and 8 bases from J, with 15 bases between.

This clonotype was seen ten or more times. V and J are TRBV27 and TRBJ2-3, with D unresolved. V lost 1 base and J 0 bases, leaving 8 bases between the germline ends. The V gene's germline CDR1 is MNHEY and CDR2 SMNVEV (reference sequence). The CDR3 sequence is 15 residues long. The CDR3 region is CASSLYGSSTDTQYF. CDR3 nucleotide sequence: TGTGCCAGCAGTTTATACGGCTCTAGCACAGATACGCAGTATTTT.

This clonotype has at least ten counts. The rearrangement joins TRBV20-1 to TRBJ2-7; the D gene could be TRBD1 or TRBD2 (5 bases each). The CDR3 sequence is 13 residues long. V lost 5 bases, J lost 0 bases, and 11 bases lay in between. CDR1 is DFQATT, CDR2 SNEGSKA, per germline (reference sequence). Written as DNA, the CDR3 is TGCAGTGCTGACCCTGGGGGCTCCTACGAGCAGTACTTC. Translated: CSADPGGSYEQYF.